These T cell receptor beta chains were read from a single sample in a study of shared clonotypes between healthy human individuals. The table came from immunoSEQ multiplex PCR; TCRdb's copy has only in-frame clones and leaves some out. The data show over a million clones, with 95% to 97% seen just once and 1.2% held by the top ten. The sample taken for sequencing was naive CD4+ T cells sorted from blood. These receptors came from a young man in good health. Each CDR3 is given with its conserved first and last residue. The order of the fields is clone size, CDR3 length, D gene, J gene, V gene, CDR3 protein, CDR3 DNA. A D gene is named only where the DNA matches it firmly. Rows give clone size only sometimes, using once, few, many, or a class for an expanded clone.

. | 13 | . | TRBJ2-7 | TRBV7-3 | CASSFLRRGEQYF | TGTGCCAGCAGCTTCCTAAGGAGGGGCGAGCAGTACTTC
. | 14 | . | TRBJ2-1 | TRBV5-4 | CASSLFSAYNEQFF | TGTGCCAGCAGCTTGTTTTCAGCCTACAATGAGCAGTTCTTC
. | 14 | . | TRBJ2-3 | TRBV29-1 | CSGGTTTSTDTQYF | TGCAGCGGTGGGACAACTACTAGCACAGATACGCAGTATTTT
. | 11 | . | TRBJ2-1 | TRBV20-1 | CSAESYNEQFF | TGCAGTGCGGAGTCCTACAATGAGCAGTTCTTC
. | 13 | TRBD1 | TRBJ2-2 | TRBV5-1 | CASSQGQGGELFF | TGCGCCAGCAGCCAAGGACAGGGAGGGGAGCTGTTTTTT
. | 15 | . | TRBJ1-2 | TRBV25-1 | CASSDVFPEDYGYTF | TGTGCCAGCAGTGACGTTTTTCCAGAAGATTATGGCTACACCTTC
. | 15 | . | TRBJ2-4 | TRBV19 | CASSMGGLAKNIQYF | TGTGCCAGTAGTATGGGCGGTCTGGCCAAAAACATTCAGTACTTC
once | 15 | . | TRBJ1-5 | TRBV15 | CATSRDVGFNQPQHF | TGTGCCACCAGCAGGGACGTAGGTTTCAATCAGCCCCAGCATTTT
. | 13 | . | TRBJ1-2 | TRBV28 | CASSPNVGALRTF | TGTGCCAGCAGCCCAAACGTCGGGGCTCTCCGGACCTTC
. | 13 | . | TRBJ2-3 | TRBV11-2 | CASSRRGTDTQYF | TGTGCCAGCAGCCGAAGGGGGACAGATACGCAGTATTTT
. | 16 | TRBD2 | TRBJ2-5 | TRBV18 | CASSRGLAGVVETQYF | TGTGCCAGCTCACGCGGACTAGCGGGAGTAGTGGAGACCCAGTACTTC
. | 14 | . | TRBJ2-7 | TRBV18 | CASSPRRETYEQYF | TGTGCCAGCTCACCACGGCGGGAAACCTACGAGCAGTACTTC
. | 16 | TRBD1 | TRBJ1-4 | TRBV11-2 | CASSLDQNRGGEKLFF | TGTGCCAGCAGCTTAGATCAAAACAGGGGAGGAGAAAAACTGTTTTTT